These 4 T cell receptor beta chains were all obtained from the same sample, sequenced in a study of cytotoxic CD8 clonotypes in ibrutinib-treated CLL. This table comes from immunoSEQ multiplex PCR, and its TCRdb copy is limited to in-frame clones, with some not included. The sample contains 35,000 to 40,000 clones, approximately 45% of which appear only once. Specimen: PBMCs, collected before ibrutinib treatment. The receptors shown here come from a human donor with chronic lymphocytic leukemia.

The J gene is TRBJ2-3, the V gene TRBV2, with 8 bases lining up with TRBD1. From germline, CDR1 is SNHLY and CDR2 FYNNEI. V was clipped by 7 bases and J by 3 bases; unmatched bases: 12. The CDR3 extends over 16 amino acids. The DNA of the CDR3 is TGTGCCAGCAAACCTCCTAGGACAGGGTGGACAGATACGCAGTATTTT. It is translated as CASKPPRTGWTDTQYF.

This clone showed up just once. The chain couples TRBV7-9 to TRBJ1-1, with D hard to call. The CDR3 is 14 residues long. V lost 2 bases to trimming and J lost 3 bases, with 10 bases between them. Germline CDR1 reads SEHNR; CDR2 reads FQNEAQ (reference sequence). CDR3 in amino acids: CASSLRARDTEAFF. The CDR3 nucleotides read TGTGCCAGCAGCTTAAGGGCCCGGGACACTGAAGCTTTCTTT.

This clone was found a few times. CDR3 nucleotide sequence: TGTGCCAGCAGCCAAGATAACGCGGGGGGGTCCTACAATGAGCAGTTCTTC. Translating gives CASSQDNAGGSYNEQFF. This chain joins TRBV4-2 and TRBJ2-1; 9 bases map to TRBD2. Unmatched junction bases numbered 4, after V lost 0 bases and J lost 1 base. The CDR3 extends over 17 amino acids. Germline CDR1 reads LGHNA; CDR2 reads YNFKEQ.

This clone was observed a few times. This chain connects TRBV7-8 to TRBJ2-7; 9 bases match TRBD1. CDR1 and CDR2 from the germline V gene are SGHVS and FQNEAQ. The CDR3 is made up of 16 amino acids. Losses at the gene ends were 2 bases for V and 4 bases for J; bases not matched to a gene: 9. CDR3 protein: CASSLNEGTGSYEQYF. CDR3 bases: TGTGCCAGCAGCTTAAACGAGGGGACAGGGAGTTACGAGCAGTACTTC.